This T cell receptor (beta chain) was identified in a study of OX40 agonist ivuxolimab in advanced cancers. Study information: Ivuxolimab is a fully human IgG2 antibody that activates OX40 (CD134). All patients had ivuxolimab intravenously every 2 weeks at 0.01 to 10 mg/kg.

Here immunoSEQ multiplex PCR was the method, and the copy in TCRdb shows in-frame clones only, minus some. The table shows about 80,000 clones, with around 90% occurring only once. In germline, CDR1 is SNHLY, CDR2 FYNNEI. Trimming shortened V by 2 bases and J by 1 base, and 5 bases separated the two germline ends. The CDR3 has 13 residues. Findings and limits, study-wide: Among the nonresponders, some also had low normalized T-cell clonal expansion. In the 0.1 to 3.0 mg/kg range, CD4+ and CD8+ blood T cells had expanded clonally by week 6.

To note about this clone: The target antigen is unknown.

This chain connects TRBV2 to TRBJ1-1; D gene unclear. The sequence was collected from an adult with an advanced solid tumor such as melanoma, head and neck, liver or kidney cancer. The source was CD4+ or CD8+ T cells sorted from blood, collected in a trial of the OX40 agonist ivuxolimab. In nucleotides, the CDR3 is TGTGCCAGCAGTGAATCACCGAACACTGAAGCTTTCTTT. The encoded protein is CASSESPNTEAFF.